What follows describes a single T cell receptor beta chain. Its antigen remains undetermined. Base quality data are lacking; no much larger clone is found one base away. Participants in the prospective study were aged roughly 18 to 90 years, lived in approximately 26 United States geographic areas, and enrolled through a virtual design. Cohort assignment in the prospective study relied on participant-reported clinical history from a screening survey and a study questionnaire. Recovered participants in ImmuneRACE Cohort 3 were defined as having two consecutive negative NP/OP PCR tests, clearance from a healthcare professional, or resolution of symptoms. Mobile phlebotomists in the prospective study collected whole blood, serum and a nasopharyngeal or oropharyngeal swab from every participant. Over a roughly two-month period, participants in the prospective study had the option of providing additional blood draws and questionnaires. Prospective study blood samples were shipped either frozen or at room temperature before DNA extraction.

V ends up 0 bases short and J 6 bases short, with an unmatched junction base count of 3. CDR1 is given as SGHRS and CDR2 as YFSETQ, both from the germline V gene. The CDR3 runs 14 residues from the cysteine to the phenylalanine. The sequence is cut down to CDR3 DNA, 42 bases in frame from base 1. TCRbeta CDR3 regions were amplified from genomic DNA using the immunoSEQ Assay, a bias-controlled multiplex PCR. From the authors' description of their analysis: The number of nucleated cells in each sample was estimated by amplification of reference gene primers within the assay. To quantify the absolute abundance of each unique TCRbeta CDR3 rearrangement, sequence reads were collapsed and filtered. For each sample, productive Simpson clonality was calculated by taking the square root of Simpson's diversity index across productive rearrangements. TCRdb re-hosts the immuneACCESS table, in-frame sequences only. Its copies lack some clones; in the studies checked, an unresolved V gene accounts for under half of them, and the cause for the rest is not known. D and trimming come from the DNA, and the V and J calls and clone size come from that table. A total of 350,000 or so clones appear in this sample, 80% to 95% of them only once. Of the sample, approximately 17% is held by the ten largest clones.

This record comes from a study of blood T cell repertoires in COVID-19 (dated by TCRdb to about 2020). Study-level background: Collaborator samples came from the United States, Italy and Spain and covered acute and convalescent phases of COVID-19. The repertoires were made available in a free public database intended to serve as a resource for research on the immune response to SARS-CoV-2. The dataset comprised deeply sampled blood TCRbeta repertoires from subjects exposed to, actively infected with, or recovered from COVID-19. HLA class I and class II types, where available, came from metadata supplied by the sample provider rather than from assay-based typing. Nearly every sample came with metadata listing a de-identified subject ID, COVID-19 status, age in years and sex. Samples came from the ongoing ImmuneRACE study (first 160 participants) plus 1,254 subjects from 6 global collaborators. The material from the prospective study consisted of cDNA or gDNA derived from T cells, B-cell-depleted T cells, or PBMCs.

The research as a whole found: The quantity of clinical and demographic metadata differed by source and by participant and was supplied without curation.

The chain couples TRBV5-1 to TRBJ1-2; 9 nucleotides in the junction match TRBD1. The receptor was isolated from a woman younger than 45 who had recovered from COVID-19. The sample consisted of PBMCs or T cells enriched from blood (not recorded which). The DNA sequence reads TGCGCCAGCAGCTTGGACAGGGGGCTTGATGGCTACACCTTC. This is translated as CASSLDRGLDGYTF.